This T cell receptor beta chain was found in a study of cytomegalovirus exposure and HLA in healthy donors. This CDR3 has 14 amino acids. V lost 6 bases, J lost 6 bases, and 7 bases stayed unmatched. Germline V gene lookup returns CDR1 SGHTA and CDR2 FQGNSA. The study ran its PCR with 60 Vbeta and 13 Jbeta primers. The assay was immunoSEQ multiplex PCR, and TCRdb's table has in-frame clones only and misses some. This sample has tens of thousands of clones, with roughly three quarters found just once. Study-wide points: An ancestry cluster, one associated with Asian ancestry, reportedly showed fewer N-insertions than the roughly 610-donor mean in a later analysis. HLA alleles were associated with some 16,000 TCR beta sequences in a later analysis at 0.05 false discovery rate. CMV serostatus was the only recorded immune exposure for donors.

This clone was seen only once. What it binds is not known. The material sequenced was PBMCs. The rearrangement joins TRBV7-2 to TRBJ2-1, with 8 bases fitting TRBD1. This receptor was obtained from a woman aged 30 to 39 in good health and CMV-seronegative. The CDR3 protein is CASSQGAQLNEQFF. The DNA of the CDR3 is TGTGCCAGCAGTCAGGGGGCTCAACTCAATGAGCAGTTCTTC.